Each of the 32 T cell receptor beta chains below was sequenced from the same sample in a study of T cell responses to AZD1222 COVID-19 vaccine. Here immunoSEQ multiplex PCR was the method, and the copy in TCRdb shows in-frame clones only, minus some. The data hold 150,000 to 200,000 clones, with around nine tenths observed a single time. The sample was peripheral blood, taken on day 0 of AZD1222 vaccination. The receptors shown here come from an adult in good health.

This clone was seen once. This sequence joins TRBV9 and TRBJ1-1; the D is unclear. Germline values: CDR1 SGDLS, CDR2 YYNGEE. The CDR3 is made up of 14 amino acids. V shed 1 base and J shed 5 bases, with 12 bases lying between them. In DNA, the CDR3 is TGTGCCAGCAGCGTAACTACATTTCGGACTGAAGCTTTCTTT. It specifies CASSVTTFRTEAFF.

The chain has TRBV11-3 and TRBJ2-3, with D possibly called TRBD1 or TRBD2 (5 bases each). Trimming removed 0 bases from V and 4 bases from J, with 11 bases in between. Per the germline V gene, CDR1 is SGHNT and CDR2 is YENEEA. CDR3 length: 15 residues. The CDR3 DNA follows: TGTGCCAGCAGCTTAGATGGGGGAAACCCAGATACGCAGTATTTT. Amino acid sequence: CASSLDGGNPDTQYF.

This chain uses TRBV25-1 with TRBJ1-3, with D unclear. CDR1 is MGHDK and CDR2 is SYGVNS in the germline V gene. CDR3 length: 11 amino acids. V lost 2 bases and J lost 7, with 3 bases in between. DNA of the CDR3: TGTGCCAGCAGTGAAGAGAACACCATATATTTT. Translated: CASSEENTIYF.

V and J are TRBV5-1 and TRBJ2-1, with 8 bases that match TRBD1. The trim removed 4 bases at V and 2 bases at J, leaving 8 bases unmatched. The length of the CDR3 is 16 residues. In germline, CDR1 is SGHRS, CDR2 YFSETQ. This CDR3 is CASSLGQGGTYNEQFF. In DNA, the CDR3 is TGCGCCAGCAGCCTTGGACAGGGTGGGACCTACAATGAGCAGTTCTTC.

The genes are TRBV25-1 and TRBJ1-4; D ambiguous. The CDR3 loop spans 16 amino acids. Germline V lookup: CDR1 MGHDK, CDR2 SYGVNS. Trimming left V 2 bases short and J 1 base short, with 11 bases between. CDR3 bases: TGTGCCAGCAGTGAAATTTCATCCGGAACTAATGAAAAACTGTTTTTT. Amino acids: CASSEISSGTNEKLFF.

The CDR3 here is CASSRPTGYSYTF. CDR3 sequence (DNA): TGTGCCAGCAGCAGGCCCACAGGGTATAGCTACACCTTC. V usage is TRBV5-4 and J usage is TRBJ1-2, with a weak D call TRBD1 (6 bases). The germline V gene has CDR1 SGHNT and CDR2 YYREEE (reference sequence). CDR3 size: 13 residues. Trimming shortened V by 4 bases and J by 9 bases, and 16 bases separated the two germline ends.

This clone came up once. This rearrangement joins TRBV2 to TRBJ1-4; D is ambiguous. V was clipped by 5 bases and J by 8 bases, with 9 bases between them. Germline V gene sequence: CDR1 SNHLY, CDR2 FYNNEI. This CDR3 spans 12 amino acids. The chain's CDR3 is CASSTGWEKLFF. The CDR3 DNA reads TGTGCCAGCAGTACCGGGTGGGAAAAACTGTTTTTT.

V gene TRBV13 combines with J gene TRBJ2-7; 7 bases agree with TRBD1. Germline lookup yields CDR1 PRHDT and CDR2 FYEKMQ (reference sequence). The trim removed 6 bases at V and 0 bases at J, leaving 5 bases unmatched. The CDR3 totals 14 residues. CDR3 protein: CASSSGTASYEQYF. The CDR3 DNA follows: TGTGCCAGCAGTTCCGGGACAGCCTCCTACGAGCAGTACTTC.

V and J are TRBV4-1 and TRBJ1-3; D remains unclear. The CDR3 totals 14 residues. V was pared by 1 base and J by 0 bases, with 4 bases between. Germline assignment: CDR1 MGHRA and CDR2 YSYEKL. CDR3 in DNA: TGCGCCAGCAGCCAAGGAAGCTCTGGAAACACCATATATTTT. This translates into CASSQGSSGNTIYF.

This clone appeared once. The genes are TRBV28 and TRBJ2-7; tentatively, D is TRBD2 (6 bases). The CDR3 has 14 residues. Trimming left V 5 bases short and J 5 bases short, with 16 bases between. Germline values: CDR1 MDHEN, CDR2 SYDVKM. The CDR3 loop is CASSPSGRRDEQYF. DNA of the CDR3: TGTGCCAGCAGTCCCAGCGGGCGGCGTGACGAGCAGTACTTC.

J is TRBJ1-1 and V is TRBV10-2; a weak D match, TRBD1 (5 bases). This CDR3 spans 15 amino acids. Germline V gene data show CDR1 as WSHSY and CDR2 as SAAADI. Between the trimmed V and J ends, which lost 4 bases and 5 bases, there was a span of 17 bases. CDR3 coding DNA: TGCGCCAGCAGTGGTTTTCCAGGGACGGGGACTGAAGCTTTCTTT. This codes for CASSGFPGTGTEAFF.

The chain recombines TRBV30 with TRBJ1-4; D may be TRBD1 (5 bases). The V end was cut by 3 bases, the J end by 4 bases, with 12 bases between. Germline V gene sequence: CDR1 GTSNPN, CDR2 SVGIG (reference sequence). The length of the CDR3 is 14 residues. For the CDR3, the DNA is TGTGCCTGGAGCGTCGACAGCCTTAATGAAAAACTGTTTTTT. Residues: CAWSVDSLNEKLFF.

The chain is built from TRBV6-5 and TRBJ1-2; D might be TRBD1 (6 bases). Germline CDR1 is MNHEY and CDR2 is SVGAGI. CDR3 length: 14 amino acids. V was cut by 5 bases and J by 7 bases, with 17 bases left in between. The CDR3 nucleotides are TGTGCCAGCAGTCGGGACATTTCCTCTTTTGGCTACACCTTC. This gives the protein CASSRDISSFGYTF.

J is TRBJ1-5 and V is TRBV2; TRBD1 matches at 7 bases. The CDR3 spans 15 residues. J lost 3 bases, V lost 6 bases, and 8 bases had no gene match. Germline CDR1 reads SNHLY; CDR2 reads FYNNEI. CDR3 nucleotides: TGTGCCAGCAGGGGGGTTAAGGGGGCCAATCAGCCCCAGCATTTT. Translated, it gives CASRGVKGANQPQHF.

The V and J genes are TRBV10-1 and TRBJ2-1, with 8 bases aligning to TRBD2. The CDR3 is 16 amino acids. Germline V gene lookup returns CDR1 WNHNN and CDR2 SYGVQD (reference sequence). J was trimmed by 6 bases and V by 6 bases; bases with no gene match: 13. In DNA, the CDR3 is TGCGCCAGCAGCGAACCGGGACTAGGCCCCAGCAATGAGCAGTTCTTC. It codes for CASSEPGLGPSNEQFF.

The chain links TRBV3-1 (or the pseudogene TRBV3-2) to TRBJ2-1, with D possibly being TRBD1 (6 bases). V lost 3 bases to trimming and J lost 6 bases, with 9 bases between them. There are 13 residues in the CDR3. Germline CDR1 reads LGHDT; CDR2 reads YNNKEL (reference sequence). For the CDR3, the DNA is TGTGCCAGCAGCCATAGGGGGTCCAATGAGCAGTTCTTC. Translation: CASSHRGSNEQFF.

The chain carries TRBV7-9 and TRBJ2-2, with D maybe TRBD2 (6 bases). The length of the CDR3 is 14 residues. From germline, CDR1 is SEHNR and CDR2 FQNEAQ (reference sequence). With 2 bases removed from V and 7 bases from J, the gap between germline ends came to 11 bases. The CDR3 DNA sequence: TGTGCCAGCAGCTTACCACCGCGGGGCGGGGAGCTGTTTTTT. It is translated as CASSLPPRGGELFF.

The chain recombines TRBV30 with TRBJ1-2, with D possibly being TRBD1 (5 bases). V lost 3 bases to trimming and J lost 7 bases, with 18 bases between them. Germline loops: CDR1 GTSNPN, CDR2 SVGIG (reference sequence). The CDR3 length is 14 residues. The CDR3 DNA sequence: TGTGCCTGGAGCGTAAGCCAGGGTGGAGGTGGCTACACCTTC. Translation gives CAWSVSQGGGGYTF.

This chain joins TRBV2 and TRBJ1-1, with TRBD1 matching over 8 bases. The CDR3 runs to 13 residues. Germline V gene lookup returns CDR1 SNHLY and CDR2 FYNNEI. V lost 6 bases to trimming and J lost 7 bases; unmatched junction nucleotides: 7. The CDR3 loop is CASSVGTGGEAFF. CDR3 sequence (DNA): TGTGCCAGCAGCGTCGGAACAGGGGGTGAAGCTTTCTTT.

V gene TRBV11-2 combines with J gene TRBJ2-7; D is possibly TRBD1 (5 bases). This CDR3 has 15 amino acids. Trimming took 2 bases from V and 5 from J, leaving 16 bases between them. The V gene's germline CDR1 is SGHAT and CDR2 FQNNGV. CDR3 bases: TGTGCCAGCAGCTTAAGTCCAGGGCCGCAGCACGAGCAGTACTTC. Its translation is CASSLSPGPQHEQYF.

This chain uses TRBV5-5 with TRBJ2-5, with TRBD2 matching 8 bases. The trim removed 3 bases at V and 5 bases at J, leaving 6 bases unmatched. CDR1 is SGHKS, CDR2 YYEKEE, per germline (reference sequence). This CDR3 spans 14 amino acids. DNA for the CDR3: TGTGCCAGCAGCTCGGGGGGGCTGTACGAGACCCAGTACTTC. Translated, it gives CASSSGGLYETQYF.

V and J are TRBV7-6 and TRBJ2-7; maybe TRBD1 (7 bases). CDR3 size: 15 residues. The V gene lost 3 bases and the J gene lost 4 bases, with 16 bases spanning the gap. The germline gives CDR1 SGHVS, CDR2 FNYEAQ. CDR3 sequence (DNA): TGTGCCAGCAGCTTCTTTCAGGGGGGAGTGTACGAGCAGTACTTC. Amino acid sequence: CASSFFQGGVYEQYF.

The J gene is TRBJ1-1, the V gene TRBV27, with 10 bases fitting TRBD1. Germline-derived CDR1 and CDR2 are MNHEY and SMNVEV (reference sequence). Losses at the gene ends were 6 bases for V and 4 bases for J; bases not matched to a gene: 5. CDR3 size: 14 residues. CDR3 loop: CASRTGGVGTEAFF. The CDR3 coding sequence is TGTGCCAGCAGGACAGGGGGCGTTGGCACTGAAGCTTTCTTT.

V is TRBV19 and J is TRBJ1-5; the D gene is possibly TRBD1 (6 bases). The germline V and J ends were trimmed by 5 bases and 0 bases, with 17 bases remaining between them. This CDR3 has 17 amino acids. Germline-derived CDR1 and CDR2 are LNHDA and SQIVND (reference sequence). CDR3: CASSPPGQVFSNQPQHF. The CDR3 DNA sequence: TGTGCCAGTAGTCCCCCGGGACAAGTTTTTAGCAATCAGCCCCAGCATTTT.

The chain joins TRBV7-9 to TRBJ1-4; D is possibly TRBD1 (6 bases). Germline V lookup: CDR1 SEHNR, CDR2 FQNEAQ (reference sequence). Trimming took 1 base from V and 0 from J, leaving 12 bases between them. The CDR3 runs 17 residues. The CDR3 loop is CASSLGRQAATNEKLFF. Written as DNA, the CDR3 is TGTGCCAGCAGCTTAGGCCGACAGGCTGCAACTAATGAAAAACTGTTTTTT.

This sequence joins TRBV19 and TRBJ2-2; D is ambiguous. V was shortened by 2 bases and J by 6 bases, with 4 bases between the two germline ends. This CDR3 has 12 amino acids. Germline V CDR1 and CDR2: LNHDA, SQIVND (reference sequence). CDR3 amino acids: CASSIIAGELFF. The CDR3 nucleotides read TGTGCCAGTAGTATAATTGCCGGGGAGCTGTTTTTT.

CDR3: CASSSNLQGENTEAFF. The CDR3 DNA reads as TGTGCCAGCAGCTCCAATCTTCAGGGGGAGAACACTGAAGCTTTCTTT. V usage is TRBV28 and J usage is TRBJ1-1; 7 nucleotides align to TRBD1. V trimming: 6 bases; J trimming: 1 base; junction bases outside the gene matches: 11. CDR1 and CDR2 from the germline V gene are MDHEN and SYDVKM. The CDR3 sequence is 16 residues long. Full variable domain (remainder filled in from reference TRBV28 and TRBJ1-1): DVKVTQSSRYLVKRTGEKVFLECVQDMDHENMFWYRQDPGLGLRLIYFSYDVKMKEKGDIPEGYSVSREKKERFSLILESASTNQTSMYLCASSSNLQGENTEAFFGQGTRLTVV.

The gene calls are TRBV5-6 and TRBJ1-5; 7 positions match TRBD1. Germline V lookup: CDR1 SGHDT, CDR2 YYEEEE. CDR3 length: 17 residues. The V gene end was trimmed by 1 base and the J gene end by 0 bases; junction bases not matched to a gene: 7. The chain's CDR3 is CASSLWGGQYSNQPQHF. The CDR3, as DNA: TGTGCCAGCAGCTTGTGGGGGGGACAGTATAGCAATCAGCCCCAGCATTTT.

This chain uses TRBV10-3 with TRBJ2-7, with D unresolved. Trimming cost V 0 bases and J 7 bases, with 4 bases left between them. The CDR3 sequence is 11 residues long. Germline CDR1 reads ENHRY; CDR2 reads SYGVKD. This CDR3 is CAISESEEQYF. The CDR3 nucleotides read TGTGCCATCAGTGAGTCGGAGGAGCAGTACTTC.

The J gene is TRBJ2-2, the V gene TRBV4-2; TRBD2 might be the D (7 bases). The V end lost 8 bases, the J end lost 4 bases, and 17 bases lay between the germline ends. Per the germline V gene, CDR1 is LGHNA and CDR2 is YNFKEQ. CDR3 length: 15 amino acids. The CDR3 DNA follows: TGTGCCAGCTCGCTGGGGGGGGCGAGCACCGGGGAGCTGTTTTTT. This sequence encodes CASSLGGASTGELFF.

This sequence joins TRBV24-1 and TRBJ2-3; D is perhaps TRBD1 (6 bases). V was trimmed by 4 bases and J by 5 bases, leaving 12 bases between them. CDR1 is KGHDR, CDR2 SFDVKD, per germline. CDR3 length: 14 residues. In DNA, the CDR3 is TGTGCCACCAGTGACCCCGGACAGAAAGATACGCAGTATTTT. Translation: CATSDPGQKDTQYF.

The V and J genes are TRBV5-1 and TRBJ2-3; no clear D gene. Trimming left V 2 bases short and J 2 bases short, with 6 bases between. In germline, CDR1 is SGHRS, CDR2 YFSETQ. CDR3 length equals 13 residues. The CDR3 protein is CASSFFSTDTQYF. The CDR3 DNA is TGCGCCAGCAGCTTCTTCTCCACAGATACGCAGTATTTT.